A single sample is the source of the 21 T cell receptor beta chains below, sequenced in a study of cytomegalovirus exposure and HLA in healthy donors. The PCR had 60 Vbeta and 13 Jbeta primers. Using immunoSEQ multiplex PCR, the repertoire was profiled, and TCRdb retains in-frame clones only, with some absent. This table holds tens of thousands of clones, about three quarters found once. The sequenced sample consisted of PBMCs. These receptors were collected from a male donor in good health and CMV-seropositive.

This rearrangement joins TRBV30 to TRBJ1-2; D gene unclear. The V and J ends lost 7 bases and 6 bases respectively, with 9 bases between them. Germline V gene data show CDR1 as GTSNPN and CDR2 as SVGIG (reference sequence). CDR3 length: 10 residues. The CDR3 coding sequence is TGTGCCTTCAACGGGGATGGCTACACCTTC. It specifies CAFNGDGYTF.

There are a few counts of this clone. V and J are TRBV5-6 and TRBJ1-5; 7 positions match TRBD1. This CDR3 has 14 amino acids. The junction had 4 bases not matched to a gene; V was cut back by 2 bases and J by 5 bases. Germline V gives CDR1 SGHDT, CDR2 YYEEEE. CDR3: CASSLQGNHQPQHF. CDR3 DNA sequence: TGTGCCAGCAGCTTACAGGGGAACCATCAGCCCCAGCATTTT.

The V and J genes are TRBV19 and TRBJ2-5; D gene ambiguous. The end of the DNA aligns better with TRBJ2-7, so the J call may be wrong. Looked up from germline, CDR1 is LNHDA and CDR2 is SQIVND (reference sequence). The CDR3 is 11 residues long. The CDR3 here is CASSTLYEQYF. CDR3 coding DNA: TGTGCCAGTAGTACCCTCTACGAGCAGTACTTC.

J is TRBJ1-1 and V is TRBV30; no clear D gene. Trimming took 4 bases from V and 7 from J, leaving 13 bases between them. Germline CDR1 reads GTSNPN; CDR2 reads SVGIG (reference sequence). The CDR3 spans 12 residues. CDR3 sequence (DNA): TGTGCCTGGATAGAAGGAGTCTATGAAGCTTTCTTT. Protein sequence: CAWIEGVYEAFF.

Worth noting for this clone: Other DNA sequences in this specimen translate into the identical CDR3. The genes are TRBV15 and TRBJ2-5, with 9 bases matching TRBD1. V lost 3 bases and J lost 2; bases outside the gene matches: 1. Germline-derived CDR1 and CDR2 are LNHNV and YYDKDF (reference sequence). The CDR3 has 14 residues. This CDR3 is CATSRDRGQETQYF. CDR3 coding DNA: TGTGCCACCAGCAGGGACAGGGGTCAAGAGACCCAGTACTTC.

This clone was detected a few times. J is TRBJ2-7 and V is TRBV7-9; possible D gene TRBD2, 6 bases. Trimming pared 4 bases from V and 4 bases from J, leaving 17 bases between. CDR3 size: 15 residues. Germline values: CDR1 SEHNR, CDR2 FQNEAQ (reference sequence). The CDR3 loop reads CASSWGRQGNYEQYF. The CDR3 bases are TGTGCCAGCAGCTGGGGGAGGCAGGGTAATTACGAGCAGTACTTC.

The J gene is TRBJ1-2, the V gene TRBV27; 11 bases align to TRBD1. CDR1 MNHEY and CDR2 SMNVEV come from the germline V gene (reference sequence). J lost 0 bases, V lost 5 bases, and 8 bases had no gene match. The CDR3 runs to 17 residues. The CDR3 nucleotides are TGTGCCAGCAGTGGAACCCGGGACAGGGGGACTAACTATGGCTACACCTTC. The encoded protein is CASSGTRDRGTNYGYTF.

In regard to this clone: Other nucleotide sequences in the sample specify the same CDR3. The chain employs TRBV5-1 and TRBJ2-7; D unclear. V gave up 1 base and J gave up 5 bases, with 10 bases separating them. The germline CDR1 and CDR2 sequences are SGHRS and YFSETQ. This CDR3 region has 13 residues. The CDR3 nucleotides read TGCGCCAGCAGCTTGCCACAGTTCGACGAGCAGTACTTC. Translation: CASSLPQFDEQYF.

DNA of the CDR3: TGTGCCAGCAGCTTGGCCAAAGGGCCTAGGACAGATAATAACTATGGCTACACCTTC. Amino acid sequence: CASSLAKGPRTDNNYGYTF. The gene calls are TRBV5-7 and TRBJ1-2; tentative D call: TRBD1 (6 bases). TRBV5-7 is classed as an ORF, of uncertain function. The CDR3 has 19 amino acids. V gave up 0 bases and J gave up 1 base, with 22 bases separating them.

The CDR3 loop is CASSLDLEQYF. Written as DNA, the CDR3 is TGTGCCAGCAGCTTGGACCTAGAGCAGTACTTC. The J gene is TRBJ2-7, the V gene TRBV5-4, with D hard to call. Trimming took off 0 bases at V and 7 bases at J, with 5 bases between the two ends. This CDR3 is 11 amino acids long. Germline V lookup: CDR1 SGHNT, CDR2 YYREEE (reference sequence).

The CDR3 loop is CASSPGPTSNSPLHF. The DNA of the CDR3 is TGTGCCAGTAGTCCCGGCCCGACTTCTAATTCACCCCTCCACTTT. The chain has TRBV19 and TRBJ1-6; D gene unclear. V was clipped by 5 bases and J by 6 bases, with 14 bases between them. The CDR3 extends over 15 amino acids. The germline gives CDR1 LNHDA, CDR2 SQIVND (reference sequence).

The rearrangement links TRBV5-1 to TRBJ2-3, with D unclear. CDR3 length: 13 residues. Germline-derived CDR1 and CDR2 are SGHRS and YFSETQ. V shed 7 bases and J shed 1 base, with 10 bases lying between them. In nucleotides, the CDR3 is TGCGCCAGCGGGCAGGCAGGCACAGATACGCAGTATTTT. Protein: CASGQAGTDTQYF.

Only a few counts were recorded for this clone. The CDR3 DNA sequence: TGTGCCAGCAGTTACTCGAGGAGGCGAATCTCCTACGAGCAGTACTTC. Its protein product is CASSYSRRRISYEQYF. The chain carries TRBV6-6 and TRBJ2-7, with a weak D call TRBD2 (5 bases). The V end lost 0 bases, the J end lost 0 bases, and 12 bases lay between the germline ends. CDR3 length: 16 residues. Germline V gene data show CDR1 as MNHNY and CDR2 as SVGAGI (reference sequence).

The V and J genes are TRBV19 and TRBJ2-3, with 7 nucleotides matching TRBD2. This CDR3 has 13 residues. CDR1 is LNHDA and CDR2 is SQIVND in the germline V gene (reference sequence). The J segment lost 6 bases and the V segment lost 4 bases, leaving 4 bases of the junction unmatched. The CDR3 sequence: CASSTRGGDTQYF. The CDR3 DNA follows: TGTGCCAGTAGTACCCGGGGAGGGGATACGCAGTATTTT.

The chain joins TRBV19 to TRBJ2-6; TRBD1 aligns across 7 bases. The germline gives CDR1 LNHDA, CDR2 SQIVND (reference sequence). V dropped 6 bases and J dropped 2; count of bases not matched to a gene: 4. CDR3 length equals 15 residues. The CDR3 DNA sequence: TGTGCCAGTAGCCTAACAGGGGCTGGGGCCAACGTCCTGACTTTC. Translation: CASSLTGAGANVLTF.

CDR3 DNA: TGTGCCAGCAGTCTCCGTCAGGGGGCGTCCTACGAGCAGTACTTC. As protein: CASSLRQGASYEQYF. This chain uses TRBV7-9 with TRBJ2-7, with TRBD1 matching 8 bases. Looked up from germline, CDR1 is SEHNR and CDR2 is FQNEAQ (reference sequence). Losses at the gene ends were 6 bases for V and 1 base for J; bases not matched to a gene: 8. The CDR3 runs to 15 residues.

This clone was detected only a few times. The chain is built from TRBV6-1 and TRBJ2-1; 7 nucleotides line up with TRBD1. CDR1 is MNHNS, CDR2 SASEGT, per germline. CDR3 size: 19 residues. The V segment lost 2 bases and the J segment 4 bases; nucleotides outside the gene matches: 17. CDR3 amino acids: CASSERQGSGSPIYNEQFF. For the CDR3, the DNA is TGTGCCAGCAGTGAACGACAGGGATCCGGCTCCCCAATATACAATGAGCAGTTCTTC.

The gene calls are TRBV18 and TRBJ2-5, with 12 nucleotides matching TRBD1. Germline V gene lookup returns CDR1 KGHSH and CDR2 LQKENI. V was clipped by 3 bases and J by 5 bases; unmatched bases: 7. The CDR3 covers 16 residues. The CDR3, as DNA: TGTGCCAGCTCACCTTTCGGGACAGGGGGCACGGAGACCCAGTACTTC. It codes for CASSPFGTGGTETQYF. Drawing the rest from reference TRBV18 and TRBJ2-5, the complete variable domain is NAGVMQNPRHLVRRRGQEARLRCSPMKGHSHVYWYRQLPEEGLKFMVYLQKENIIDESGMPKERFSAEFPKEGPSILRIQQVVRGDSAAYFCASSPFGTGGTETQYFGPGTRLLVL.

The gene calls are TRBV28 and TRBJ2-1; TRBD2 aligns across 7 bases. The V and J ends lost 7 bases and 0 bases, in that order; junction bases with no gene match: 9. Per germline, CDR1 MDHEN and CDR2 SYDVKM. The CDR3 spans 16 residues. The CDR3 sequence: CASTPAGLSSYNEQFF. The CDR3 nucleotides are TGTGCCAGCACCCCAGCGGGGCTGAGCTCCTACAATGAGCAGTTCTTC.

Here the CDR3 DNA reads TGTGCCAGCAGCCCTAGCGGGAGGGCCACAGATACGCAGTATTTT. Protein sequence: CASSPSGRATDTQYF. The chain employs TRBV7-2 and TRBJ2-3, with 12 positions matching TRBD2. V lost 5 bases and J lost 2; bases outside the gene matches: 2. Germline V lookup: CDR1 SGHTA, CDR2 FQGNSA. This CDR3 contains 15 residues.

This sequence joins TRBV27 and TRBJ1-1; D may be TRBD1 (5 bases). CDR3 length equals 14 residues. Trimming took off 8 bases at V and 6 bases at J, with 19 bases between the two ends. Germline CDR1 is MNHEY and CDR2 is SMNVEV (reference sequence). The CDR3 spells CASLGPSWLPEAFF. Here the CDR3 DNA reads TGTGCCAGCCTGGGGCCCTCGTGGTTGCCTGAAGCTTTCTTT.